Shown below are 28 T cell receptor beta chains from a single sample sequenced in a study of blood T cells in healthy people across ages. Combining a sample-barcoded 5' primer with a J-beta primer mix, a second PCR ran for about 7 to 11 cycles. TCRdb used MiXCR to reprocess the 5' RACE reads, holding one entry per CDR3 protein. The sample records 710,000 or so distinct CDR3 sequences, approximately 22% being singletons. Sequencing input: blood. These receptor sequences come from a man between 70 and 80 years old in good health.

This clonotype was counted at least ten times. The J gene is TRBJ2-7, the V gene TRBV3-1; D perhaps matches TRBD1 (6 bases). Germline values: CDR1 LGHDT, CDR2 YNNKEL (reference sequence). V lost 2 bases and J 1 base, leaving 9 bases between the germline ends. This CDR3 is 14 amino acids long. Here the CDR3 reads CASSQHRDSYEQYF. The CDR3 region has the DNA TGTGCCAGCAGCCAACACAGGGATTCCTACGAGCAGTACTTC.

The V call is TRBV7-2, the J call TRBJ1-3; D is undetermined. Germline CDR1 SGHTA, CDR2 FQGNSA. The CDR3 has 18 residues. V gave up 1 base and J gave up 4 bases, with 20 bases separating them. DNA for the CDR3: TGTGCCAGCAGCTTAGACACGGGCGGGCCCCGCGCAGGAAACACCATATATTTT. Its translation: CASSLDTGGPRAGNTIYF. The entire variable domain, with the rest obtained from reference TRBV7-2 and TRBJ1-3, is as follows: GAGVSQSPSNKVTEKGKDVELRCDPISGHTALYWYRQSLGQGLEFLIYFQGNSAPDKSGLPSDRFSAERTGGSVSTLTIQRTQQEDSAVYLCASSLDTGGPRAGNTIYFGEGSWLTVV.

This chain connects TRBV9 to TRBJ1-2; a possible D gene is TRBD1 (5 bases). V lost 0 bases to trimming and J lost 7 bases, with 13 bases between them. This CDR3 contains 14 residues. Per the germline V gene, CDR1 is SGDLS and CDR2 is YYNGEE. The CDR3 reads CASSVARDSGGYTF. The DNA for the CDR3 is TGTGCCAGCAGCGTAGCGAGGGACTCGGGTGGCTACACCTTC.

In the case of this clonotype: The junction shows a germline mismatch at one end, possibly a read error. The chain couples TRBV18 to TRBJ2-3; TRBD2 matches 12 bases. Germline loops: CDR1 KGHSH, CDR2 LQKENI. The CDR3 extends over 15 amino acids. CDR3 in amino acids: CASSRTSGETDAQYF. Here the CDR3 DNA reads TGTGCCAGCTCGCGGACTAGCGGGGAGACAGATGCGCAGTATTTT.

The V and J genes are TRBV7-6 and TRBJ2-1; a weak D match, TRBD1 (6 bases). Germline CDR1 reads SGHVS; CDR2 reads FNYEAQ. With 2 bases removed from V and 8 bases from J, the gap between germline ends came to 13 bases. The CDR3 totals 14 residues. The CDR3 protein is CASSLLSHRDEQFF. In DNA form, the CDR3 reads TGTGCCAGCAGCTTATTGAGCCACAGGGATGAGCAGTTCTTC. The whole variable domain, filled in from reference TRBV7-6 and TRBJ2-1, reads GAGVSQSPRYKVTKRGQDVALRCDPISGHVSLYWYRQALGQGPEFLTYFNYEAQQDKSGLPNDRFSAERPEGSISTLTIQRTEQRDSAMYRCASSLLSHRDEQFFGPGTRLTVL.

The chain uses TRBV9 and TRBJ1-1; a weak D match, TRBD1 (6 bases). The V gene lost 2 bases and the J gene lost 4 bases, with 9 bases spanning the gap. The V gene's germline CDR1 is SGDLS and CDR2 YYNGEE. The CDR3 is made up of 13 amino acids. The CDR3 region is CASSVNRVTEAFF. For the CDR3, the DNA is TGTGCCAGCAGCGTTAACAGGGTCACTGAAGCTTTCTTT. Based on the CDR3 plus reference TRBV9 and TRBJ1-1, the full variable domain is DSGVTQTPKHLITATGQRVTLRCSPRSGDLSVYWYQQSLDQGLQFLIQYYNGEERAKGNILERFSAQQFPDLHSELNLSSLELGDSALYFCASSVNRVTEAFFGQGTRLTVV.

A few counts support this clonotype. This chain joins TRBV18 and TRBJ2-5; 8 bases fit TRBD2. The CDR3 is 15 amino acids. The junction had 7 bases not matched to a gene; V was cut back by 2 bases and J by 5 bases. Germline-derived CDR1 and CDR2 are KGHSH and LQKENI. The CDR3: CASSPTYPGGETQYF. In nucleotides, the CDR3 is TGTGCCAGCTCACCAACGTATCCGGGAGGGGAGACCCAGTACTTC.

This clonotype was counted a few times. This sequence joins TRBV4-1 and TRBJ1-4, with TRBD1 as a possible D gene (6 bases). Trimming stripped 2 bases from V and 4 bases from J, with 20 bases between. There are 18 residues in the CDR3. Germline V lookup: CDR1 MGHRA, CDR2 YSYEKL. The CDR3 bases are TGCGCCAGCAGCCAACATCATACCCCGGGACAAATTAATGAAAAACTGTTTTTT. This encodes CASSQHHTPGQINEKLFF.

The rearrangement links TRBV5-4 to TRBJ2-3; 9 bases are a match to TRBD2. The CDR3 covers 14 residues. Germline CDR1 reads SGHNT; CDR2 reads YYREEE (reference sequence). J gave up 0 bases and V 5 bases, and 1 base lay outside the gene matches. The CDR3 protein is CASRAGGSTDTQYF. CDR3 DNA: TGTGCCAGCAGAGCGGGGGGAAGCACAGATACGCAGTATTTT.

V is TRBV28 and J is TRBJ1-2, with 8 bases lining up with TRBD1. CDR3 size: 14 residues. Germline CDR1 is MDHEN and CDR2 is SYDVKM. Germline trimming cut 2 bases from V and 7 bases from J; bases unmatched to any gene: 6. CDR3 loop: CASSLQGAFGGYTF. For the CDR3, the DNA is TGTGCCAGCAGTTTACAGGGGGCATTTGGTGGCTACACCTTC.

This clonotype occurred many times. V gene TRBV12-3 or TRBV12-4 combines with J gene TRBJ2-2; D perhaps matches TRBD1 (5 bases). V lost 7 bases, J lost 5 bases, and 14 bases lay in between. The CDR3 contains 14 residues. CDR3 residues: CASIPGRWTGELFF. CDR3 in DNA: TGTGCCAGCATACCAGGGCGGTGGACCGGGGAGCTGTTTTTT.

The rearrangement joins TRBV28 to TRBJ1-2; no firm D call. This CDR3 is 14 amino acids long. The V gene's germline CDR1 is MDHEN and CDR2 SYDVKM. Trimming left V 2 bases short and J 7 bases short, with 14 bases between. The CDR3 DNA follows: TGTGCCAGCAGTTTAGGGCCCCCAGTTGGTGGCTACACCTTC. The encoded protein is CASSLGPPVGGYTF.

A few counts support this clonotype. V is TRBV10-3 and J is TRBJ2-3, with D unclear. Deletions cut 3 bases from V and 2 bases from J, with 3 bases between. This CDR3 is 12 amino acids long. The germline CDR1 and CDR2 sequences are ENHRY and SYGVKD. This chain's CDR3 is CAISETTDTQYF. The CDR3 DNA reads TGTGCCATCAGTGAAACCACAGATACGCAGTATTTT.

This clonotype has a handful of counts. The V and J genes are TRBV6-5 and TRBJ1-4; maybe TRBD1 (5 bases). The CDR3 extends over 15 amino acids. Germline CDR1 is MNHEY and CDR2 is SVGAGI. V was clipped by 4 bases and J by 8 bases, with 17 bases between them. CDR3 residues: CASSSGQRTPEKLFF. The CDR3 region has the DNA TGTGCCAGCAGTTCAGGACAACGGACTCCGGAAAAACTGTTTTTT.

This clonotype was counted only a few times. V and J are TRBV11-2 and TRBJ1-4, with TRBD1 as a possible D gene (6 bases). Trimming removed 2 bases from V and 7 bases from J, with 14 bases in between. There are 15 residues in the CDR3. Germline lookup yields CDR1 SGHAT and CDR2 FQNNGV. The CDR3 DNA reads TGTGCCAGCAGCTTATTACAGGGTATAAGTGAAAAACTGTTTTTT. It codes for CASSLLQGISEKLFF.

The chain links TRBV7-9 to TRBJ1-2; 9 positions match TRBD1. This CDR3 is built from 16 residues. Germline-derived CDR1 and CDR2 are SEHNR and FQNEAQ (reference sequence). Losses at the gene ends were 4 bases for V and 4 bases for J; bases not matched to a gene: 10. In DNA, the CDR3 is TGTGCCAGCAGCTGGCCGGGACAGGGAAGTACCTATGGCTACACCTTC. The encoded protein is CASSWPGQGSTYGYTF.

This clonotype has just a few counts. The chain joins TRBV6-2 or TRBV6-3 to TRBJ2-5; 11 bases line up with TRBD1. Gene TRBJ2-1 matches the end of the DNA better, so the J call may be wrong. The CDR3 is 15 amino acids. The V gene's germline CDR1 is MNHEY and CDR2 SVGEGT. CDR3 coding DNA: TGTGCCAGCAGGCCTCCCGGGACAGGGGGCAATGAGCAGTTCTTC. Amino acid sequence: CASRPPGTGGNEQFF.

The CDR3 DNA reads as TGCGCCAGCAGTGAACAGCTGTCTGGAAACACCATATATTTT. Translating it yields CASSEQLSGNTIYF. The rearrangement links TRBV10-2 to TRBJ1-3; the D is unclear. The CDR3 consists of 14 residues. V lost 3 bases to trimming and J lost 1 base, with 7 bases between them. The germline CDR1 and CDR2 sequences are WSHSY and SAAADI.

DNA for the CDR3: TGTGCCAGCAGTTACTCCGGGACTAGCGTCTACGAGCAGTACGTC. It translates to CASSYSGTSVYEQYV. This chain connects TRBV6-2 or TRBV6-3 to TRBJ2-7, with 10 bases fitting TRBD2. Germline V gene sequence: CDR1 MNHEY, CDR2 SVGEGT. The CDR3 length is 15 residues. Trimming took 0 bases from V and 3 from J; bases not matched to a gene: 2.

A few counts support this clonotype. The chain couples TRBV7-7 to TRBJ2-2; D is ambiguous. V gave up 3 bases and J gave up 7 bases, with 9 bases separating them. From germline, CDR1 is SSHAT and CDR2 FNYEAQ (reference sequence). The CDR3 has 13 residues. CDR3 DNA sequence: TGTGCCAGCAGCTTCGGTTTGGGCGGGGAGCTGTTTTTT. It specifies CASSFGLGGELFF.

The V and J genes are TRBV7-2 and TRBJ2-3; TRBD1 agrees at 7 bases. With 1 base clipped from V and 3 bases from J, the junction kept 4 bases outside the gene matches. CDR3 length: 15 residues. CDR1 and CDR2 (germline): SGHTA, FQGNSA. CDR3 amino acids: CASSLEGALTDTQYF. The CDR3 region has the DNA TGTGCCAGCAGCTTAGAGGGGGCGCTGACAGATACGCAGTATTTT.

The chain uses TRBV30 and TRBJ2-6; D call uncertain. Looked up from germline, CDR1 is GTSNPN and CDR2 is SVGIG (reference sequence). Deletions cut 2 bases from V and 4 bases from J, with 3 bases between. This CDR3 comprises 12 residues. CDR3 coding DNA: TGTGCCTGGAGTACAGGGGCCAACGTCCTGACTTTC. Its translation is CAWSTGANVLTF.

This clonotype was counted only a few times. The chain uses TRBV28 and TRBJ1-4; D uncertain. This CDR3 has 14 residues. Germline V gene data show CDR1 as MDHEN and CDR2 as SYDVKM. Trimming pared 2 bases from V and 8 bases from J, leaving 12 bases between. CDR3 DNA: TGTGCCAGCAGTTTAACCGGGGTCGGAGAAAAACTGTTTTTT. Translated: CASSLTGVGEKLFF.

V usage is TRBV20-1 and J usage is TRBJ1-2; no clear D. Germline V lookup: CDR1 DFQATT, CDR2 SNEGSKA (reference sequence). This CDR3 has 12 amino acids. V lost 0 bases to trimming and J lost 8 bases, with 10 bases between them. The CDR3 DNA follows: TGCAGTGCTAGAGAAAACGCAGGAGGCTACACCTTC. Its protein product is CSARENAGGYTF.

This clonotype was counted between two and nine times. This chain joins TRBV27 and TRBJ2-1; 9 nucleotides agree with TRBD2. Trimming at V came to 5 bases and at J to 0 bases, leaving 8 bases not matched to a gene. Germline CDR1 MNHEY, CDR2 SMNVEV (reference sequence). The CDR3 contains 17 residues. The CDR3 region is CASSIRTSARSYNEQFF. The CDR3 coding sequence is TGTGCCAGCAGTATCAGGACTAGCGCTCGCTCCTACAATGAGCAGTTCTTC.

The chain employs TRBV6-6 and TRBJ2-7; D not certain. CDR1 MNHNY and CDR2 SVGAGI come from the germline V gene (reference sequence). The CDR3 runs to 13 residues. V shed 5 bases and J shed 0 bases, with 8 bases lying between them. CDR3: CASSAEGSYEQYV. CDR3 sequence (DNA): TGTGCCAGCAGTGCGGAAGGCTCCTACGAGCAGTACGTC.

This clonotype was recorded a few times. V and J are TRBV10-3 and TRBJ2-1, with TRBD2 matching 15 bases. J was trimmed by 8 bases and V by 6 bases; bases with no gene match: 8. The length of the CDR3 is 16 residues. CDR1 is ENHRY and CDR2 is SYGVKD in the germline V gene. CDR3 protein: CAISSGLAGGTDEQFF. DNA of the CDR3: TGTGCCATCAGCTCGGGACTAGCGGGGGGTACCGATGAGCAGTTCTTC.

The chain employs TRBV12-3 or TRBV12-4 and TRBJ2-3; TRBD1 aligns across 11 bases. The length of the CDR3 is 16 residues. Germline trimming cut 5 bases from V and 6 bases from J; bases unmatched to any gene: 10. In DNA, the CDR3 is TGTGCCAGCAGTCCCGACGGACAGGGGGCCTTTGATACGCAGTATTTT. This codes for CASSPDGQGAFDTQYF.